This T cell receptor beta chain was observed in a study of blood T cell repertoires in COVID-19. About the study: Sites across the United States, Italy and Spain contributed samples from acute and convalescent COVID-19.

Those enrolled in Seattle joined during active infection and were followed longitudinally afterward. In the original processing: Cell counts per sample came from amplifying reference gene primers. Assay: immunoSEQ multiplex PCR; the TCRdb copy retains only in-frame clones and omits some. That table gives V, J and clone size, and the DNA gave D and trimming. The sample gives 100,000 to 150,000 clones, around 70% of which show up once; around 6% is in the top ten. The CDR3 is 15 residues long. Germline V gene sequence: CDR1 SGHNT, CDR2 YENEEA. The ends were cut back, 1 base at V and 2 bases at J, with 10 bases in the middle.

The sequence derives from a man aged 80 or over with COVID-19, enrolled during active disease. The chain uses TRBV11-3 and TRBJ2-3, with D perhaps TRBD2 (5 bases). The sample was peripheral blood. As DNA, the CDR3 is TGTGCCAGCAGCTTAGGACGGGGAATCACAGATACGCAGTATTTT. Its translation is CASSLGRGITDTQYF.